This TCR beta chain was identified during a study of T-cell reconstitution after alpha-beta-depleted transplantation in children (dated by TCRdb to about 2016). In terms of the full investigation: T-cell immune reconstitution after TCRalphabeta/CD19-depleted allogeneic hematopoietic cell transplantation in children was quantitatively tracked in the study by means of TCR repertoire profiling.

Only a few counts were recorded for this clonotype. Its target antigen remains unknown. No much larger clone exists at a distance of one base, and base qualities are not known. Via the germline V gene, CDR1 is ENHRY and CDR2 SYGVKD. V and J lose 8 bases and 6 bases, and a span of 16 bases separates them. From its cysteine to its phenylalanine, the CDR3 spans 14 amino acids. The kept DNA is CDR3 alone, 42 bases in frame from the first base. The treatment or condition label here, explained by the study, means: allogeneic hematopoietic cell transplantation with graft depleted of TCRalphabeta T cells and CD19 B cells. The transplant recipients were children given TCRalphabeta/CD19-depleted allogeneic hematopoietic cell grafts. On the study overall, not on this receptor specifically: The frequencies of hyperexpanded clones fell over the following months, and after one year, T-cell counts and TCRbeta diversity were mostly attributed to newly produced T cells. The apparently early alphabetaT-cell count recovery about two months after transplant was reportedly dependent on only several hundred rapidly expanded clones derived from non-depleted graft cells. In some patients, high TCRbeta diversity at day 60 was attributed to recipient T cells and intrathymic progenitors that had survived conditioning.

The library was built by means of PCR. TCRdb records Illumina HiSeq 2500 as the sequencer. TCR library preparation used molecular barcoding, with unique molecular identifiers applied to normalize quantification of the TCRbeta repertoire. Through fastp at Q25 and MiXCR, TCRdb rebuilt clones from the public reads, retaining in-frame beta chains. Rows are combined by CDR3 protein, so each entry shows the most common genes and DNA. The sample table contains about 400,000 distinct CDR3 sequences; only one count was recorded for around 15% of them. The ten largest clones add up to roughly 29% of the sample.

Material: PBMCs, mostly from graft donor cells, obtained 360 days after TCRalphabeta/CD19-depleted stem cell transplant. This clonotype originated in a boy under two years old who had a stem cell transplant for Wiskott-Aldrich syndrome, so the T cells may come from the graft donor. The sequence is built from TRBV10-3 and TRBJ1-4, and TRBD1 may be the D gene, going by 6 matching bases. The base sequence is TGTGCCATCTCAGGGGCCAGGGACGATGAAAAACTGTTTTTT. It is translated as CAISGARDDEKLFF.